This paragraph covers one TCR beta chain sequence. This sample is drawn from a study of blood T cell repertoires in COVID-19. As for the study in general: Acute-phase and convalescent COVID-19 samples originated in the United States, Italy and Spain. T cells, B-cell-depleted T cells, or PBMCs supplied cDNA or gDNA.

Per the study methods: It was from reference gene primer amplification that nucleated cell counts were estimated. Clones were read by immunoSEQ multiplex PCR, and TCRdb kept only the in-frame ones, dropping some. For V, J and clone size, that table is used; D and trimming come from the DNA. The data contain 200,000 or so clones, approximately 84% of them singletons. In germline, CDR1 is MNHNY, CDR2 SVGAGI (reference sequence). The CDR3 length is 15 residues. Trimming at V came to 6 bases and at J to 0 bases, leaving 4 bases not matched to a gene. The rearrangement links TRBV6-6 to TRBJ2-7; 11 bases are a match to TRBD1. The sample comprised peripheral blood. The clonotype originates from a human donor with acute or convalescent COVID-19. The donor label of this sample is uncertain. DNA of the CDR3: TGTGCCAGCAGGCCTGGGACAGGGGGCTCCTACGAGCAGTACTTC. Its protein product is CASRPGTGGSYEQYF.